The entry that follows covers one T cell receptor beta chain sequence. This sample was taken from a study of shared clonotypes between healthy human individuals. The data were produced by immunoSEQ multiplex PCR, yet TCRdb's version contains in-frame clones alone and is incomplete. The sample carries hundreds of thousands of clones, 70% to 80% recorded once. This CDR3 has 15 residues. The germline V gene encodes CDR1 MDHEN and CDR2 SYDVKM. V was pared by 5 bases and J by 1 base, with 3 bases of the junction left unmatched. The receptor comes from a woman aged 40 to 55 in good health. Some clones in this sample may be carry-over from other donors' samples. The rearrangement uses TRBV28 and TRBJ2-3, with 10 bases identical to TRBD2. Sequencing used PBMCs. The CDR3 DNA reads TGTGCCAGCAGTGCAGGGACTAGCGGCACAGATACGCAGTATTTT. Its translation: CASSAGTSGTDTQYF.